Listed below are T cell receptor beta chains from one sample, sequenced in a study of T cell responses to AZD1222 COVID-19 vaccine. Produced via immunoSEQ multiplex PCR; TCRdb's table is partial and in-frame only. Here the sample spans about 130,000 clones, 85% to 90% being singletons. Sample: peripheral blood, taken on day 0 of AZD1222 vaccination. The receptors were sampled from an adult in good health. The CDR3 runs from the conserved cysteine through the conserved F or W. Each record gives: D gene, clone size, J gene, V gene, CDR3 DNA, CDR3 protein. A D gene is named only where the DNA matches it firmly. Some rows have no size entry. The others give once, few or many, or a class for an expanded clone.

NA,NA,TRBJ2-7,TRBV18,TGTGCCAGCTCACCACTGACAGCAGGGACAACCTACGAGCAGTACTTC,CASSPLTAGTTYEQYF
TRBD1,few,TRBJ2-3,TRBV6-2/TRBV6-3,TGTGCCAGCAGTGATCTGGGGACAGGGGAGACAGATACGCAGTATTTT,CASSDLGTGETDTQYF
NA,NA,TRBJ1-1,TRBV7-2,TGTGCCAGCAGCTTAACAGGCATGAACACTGAAGCTTTCTTT,CASSLTGMNTEAFF
NA,many,TRBJ1-2,TRBV19,TGTGCCAGTAGTTCCAGACTCGGCTATGGCTACACCTTC,CASSSRLGYGYTF
NA,NA,TRBJ2-2,TRBV11-3,TGTGCCAGCAGCTTTAGCGGTTTTGCCGGGGAGCTGTTTTTT,CASSFSGFAGELFF
TRBD2,few,TRBJ2-1,TRBV6-5,TGTGCCAGCAGGTTAGCGGGGGAACAGAAGCAGTTCTTC,CASRLAGEQKQFF
NA,NA,TRBJ1-2,TRBV27,TGTGCCAGCAGTTGGGCAGGGGTGGGCTATGGCTACACCTTC,CASSWAGVGYGYTF
TRBD1,NA,TRBJ1-6,TRBV5-5,TGTGCCAGCAGCTCCAGGGGGACCCTCTATAATTCACCCCTCCACTTT,CASSSRGTLYNSPLHF
NA,NA,TRBJ1-6,TRBV11-2,TGTGCCAGCAGCTTAAGTGAGGGGATGAATTCACCCCTCCACTTT,CASSLSEGMNSPLHF
NA,NA,TRBJ2-3,TRBV6-8,TGTGCCTTAGATTTACGGGGCACGAGCACAGATACGCAGTATTTT,CALDLRGTSTDTQYF
NA,few,TRBJ1-3,TRBV5-1,TGCGCGTCCTCCCAGGGGATTGAAAACACCATATATTTT,CASSQGIENTIYF
NA,NA,TRBJ1-1,TRBV27,TGTGCCAGCAGTTTAGGAATAGCCACTGAAGCTTTCTTT,CASSLGIATEAFF
TRBD1,few,TRBJ1-6,TRBV9,TGTGCCAGCGGGACAGGGACAAATTCACCCCTCCACTTT,CASGTGTNSPLHF
NA,NA,TRBJ2-3,TRBV12-3/TRBV12-4,TGTGCCAGCAGGATTACTAGCACAGATACGCAGTATTTT,CASRITSTDTQYF
NA,few,TRBJ2-2,TRBV7-9,TGTGCCAGCAGCTTAGACAAGCTCACCGGGGAGCTGTTTTTT,CASSLDKLTGELFF
NA,NA,TRBJ2-3,TRBV19,TGTGCCAGTTCTACAGGGAAAAAGCAGGCAGATACGCAGTATTTT,CASSTGKKQADTQYF
TRBD1,NA,TRBJ1-1,TRBV7-9,TGTGCCAGCAGCACTGGACAGGGAGAGAACACTGAAGCTTTCTTT,CASSTGQGENTEAFF
TRBD2,few,TRBJ2-1,TRBV28,TGTGCCACCGAGACTAGCGGGGCGCCATACAATGAGCAGTTCTTC,CATETSGAPYNEQFF
NA,once,TRBJ2-7,TRBV11-2,TGTGCCAGCAGCATCCAGCCGGGACAAGGGTACGAGCAGTACTTC,CASSIQPGQGYEQYF
NA,NA,TRBJ2-3,TRBV5-6,TGTGCCAGCAGCTTGTTCGCAGGGGAGACAGATACGCAGTATTTT,CASSLFAGETDTQYF
TRBD1,NA,TRBJ1-2,TRBV29-1,TGCAGCGTGAGGGACAGCTTCTATGGCTACACCTTC,CSVRDSFYGYTF
NA,NA,TRBJ1-6,TRBV7-9,TGTGCCAGCAGCCCCGGGAGATTTGGCAATTCACCCCTCCACTTT,CASSPGRFGNSPLHF
TRBD1,NA,TRBJ1-5,TRBV19,TGTGCCAGTAGCCCGGACAGGGGAATGGGAAGTCAGCCCCAGCATTTT,CASSPDRGMGSQPQHF
NA,NA,TRBJ2-1,TRBV5-1,TGCGCCAGCAGCCCCTATGGAGGGGGGGCATTGAATGAGCAGTTCTTC,CASSPYGGGALNEQFF
NA,NA,TRBJ2-2,TRBV6-2/TRBV6-3,TGTGCCAGCAGTTACTTTCGGACAGGACTAAACACCGGGGAGCTGTTTTTT,CASSYFRTGLNTGELFF
NA,once,TRBJ1-1,TRBV10-3,TGTGCCATCACCTCGGCCCCGAACACTGAAGCTTTCTTT,CAITSAPNTEAFF
TRBD1,NA,TRBJ1-2,TRBV28,TGTGCCAGCACCCTGACAGGGGATGGAGGTGGCTACACCTTC,CASTLTGDGGGYTF
NA,NA,TRBJ1-3,TRBV4-1,TGCGCCAGCAGCCAAGATGGGGAGGTACCCCTCTCTGGAAACACCATATATTTT,CASSQDGEVPLSGNTIYF
NA,NA,TRBJ1-4,TRBV6-6,TGTGCCACTAAAACCGGGACAAGTACCAATGAAAAACTGTTTTTT,CATKTGTSTNEKLFF
TRBD2,few,TRBJ2-5,TRBV27,TGTGCCAGCAGTCCCTGGACTAGCGGGGGAGAGACCCAGTACTTC,CASSPWTSGGETQYF
NA,NA,TRBJ2-7,TRBV29-1,TGCAGCGTCGCTCCTGACAACAGCCACGAGCAGTACTTC,CSVAPDNSHEQYF
NA,NA,TRBJ2-3,TRBV5-1,TGCGCCAGCAGCTTGGCTACAGAGAGCACAGATACGCAGTATTTT,CASSLATESTDTQYF
NA,NA,TRBJ1-6,TRBV6-5,TGTGCCACCCTCGGGGATGGGAATTCACCCCTCCACTTT,CATLGDGNSPLHF
NA,NA,TRBJ2-1,TRBV5-5,TGTGCCAGCAGCTTGGTCGGGGCGGCCTACAATGAGCAGTTCTTC,CASSLVGAAYNEQFF
NA,NA,TRBJ1-2,TRBV4-3,TGCGCCAGCAGCCAAGTGGAAAGGTGGTATAGTAGTGGCTACACCTTC,CASSQVERWYSSGYTF
NA,NA,TRBJ1-2,TRBV6-6,TGTGCCAGCAGCCCGGCCCTTGGCTACACCTTC,CASSPALGYTF
TRBD2,NA,TRBJ2-3,TRBV7-2,TGTGCCAGCAGCAAAGCCGGGGGGGGCCTGAAAGATACGCAGTATTTT,CASSKAGGGLKDTQYF
TRBD1,NA,TRBJ2-7,TRBV5-1,TGCGCCAGCAGCCCCCGGACAGGGAGCTCCTACGAGCAGTACTTC,CASSPRTGSSYEQYF
NA,NA,TRBJ2-3,TRBV7-2,TGTGCCAGCAGCTTAACGTGGAGGGGGGCAGATACGCAGTATTTT,CASSLTWRGADTQYF
TRBD1,NA,TRBJ2-4,TRBV7-2,TGTGCCAGCAGCTTAGATTACCGACAGGGGGCCAAAAACATTCAGTACTTC,CASSLDYRQGAKNIQYF
TRBD1,few,TRBJ2-5,TRBV4-1,TGCGCCAGCAGCCAATATGACAGGGGCCAGGAGACCCAGTACTTC,CASSQYDRGQETQYF
TRBD1,NA,TRBJ1-1,TRBV7-9,TGTGCCAGCAGCTGGACAGGGGTCACTGAAGCTTTCTTT,CASSWTGVTEAFF
NA,NA,TRBJ2-4,TRBV14,TGTGCCAGCAGCCAAGAAACGGTCGTCCCCTCATTAGCCAAAAACATTCAGTACTTC,CASSQETVVPSLAKNIQYF
TRBD1,NA,TRBJ1-2,TRBV7-2,TGTGCCAGCAGCTTAGGGGACAGGGGTCGAGGAGGCTACACCTTC,CASSLGDRGRGGYTF
TRBD1,NA,TRBJ2-7,TRBV7-6,TGTGCCAGCAGCGGCATCGCAGAGACAGGGGGTGAGCAGTACTTC,CASSGIAETGGEQYF
TRBD1,few,TRBJ1-2,TRBV7-2,TGTGCCAGCAGCCCACAGGGGAACTATGGCTACACCTTC,CASSPQGNYGYTF
NA,once,TRBJ1-1,TRBV4-1,TGCGCCAGCAGCCATCAGCCTGGGAACACTGAAGCTTTCTTT,CASSHQPGNTEAFF
NA,NA,TRBJ1-2,TRBV5-4,TGTGCCAGCAGCTTGGATGGACCGGGCTATGGCTACACCTTC,CASSLDGPGYGYTF
TRBD1,NA,TRBJ1-2,TRBV6-2/TRBV6-3,TGTGCCAGCAGTTACCTTTATCGGGACAGGGATTTCTATGGCTACACCTTC,CASSYLYRDRDFYGYTF
NA,NA,TRBJ1-1,TRBV7-9,TGTGCCAGCAGCTCCCTCTTGAACACTGAAGCTTTCTTT,CASSSLLNTEAFF
NA,NA,TRBJ1-6,TRBV6-5,TGTGCCAGCAGTTACGCTAGGGGCGGAGAAAATTCACCCCTCCACTTT,CASSYARGGENSPLHF
TRBD2,NA,TRBJ2-1,TRBV10-1,TGCGCCAGCAGTGAGGCTCGGGGGGGCCTATCTGGGGAGCAGTTCTTC,CASSEARGGLSGEQFF
NA,NA,TRBJ2-3,TRBV29-1,TGCAGCTCCAAGAGGGGAGATACGCAGTATTTT,CSSKRGDTQYF
NA,few,TRBJ2-3,TRBV4-1,TGCGCCAGCAACCCGATGTACCGACGGGAGAACACAGATACGCAGTATTTT,CASNPMYRRENTDTQYF